These 31 T cell receptor beta chains came from one sample sequenced in a study of cytomegalovirus exposure and HLA in healthy donors. Primers included in the PCR were 60 Vbeta and 13 Jbeta primers. Assay: immunoSEQ multiplex PCR; the TCRdb copy retains only in-frame clones and omits some. The table has more than 85,000 clones, under 80% seen once; the top ten hold 2% to 2.5%. Sequencing was performed on PBMCs. Every receptor here comes from a boy aged 5 to 17 in good health and CMV-seronegative.

The CDR3 DNA sequence: TGTGCCAGCAGCTCAGGGGTTCAGCCCCAGCATTTT. It yields the protein CASSSGVQPQHF. The chain recombines TRBV7-8 with TRBJ1-5, with D possibly being TRBD1 (6 bases). Trimming pared 4 bases from V and 6 bases from J, leaving 7 bases between. The germline gives CDR1 SGHVS, CDR2 FQNEAQ. The length of the CDR3 is 12 residues.

This clone appeared a few times. J is TRBJ1-1 and V is TRBV4-3, with D unresolved. Germline assignment: CDR1 LGHNA and CDR2 YSLEER. The CDR3 has 16 amino acids. V lost 4 bases and J lost 5, with 20 bases in between. CDR3 sequence (DNA): TGCGCCAGCAGCCCTCGGGTGGGTGAACTTTGGACTGAAGCTTTCTTT. It is translated as CASSPRVGELWTEAFF.

This clone is a singleton in its sample. The rearrangement joins TRBV7-2 to TRBJ2-4; 9 bases agree with TRBD1. Germline V gene data show CDR1 as SGHTA and CDR2 as FQGNSA. This CDR3 has 15 amino acids. J was trimmed by 12 bases and V by 5 bases; bases with no gene match: 14. DNA for the CDR3: TGTGCCAGCAGCCCTTCCGGGACAGGGCTAAGATATCAGTACTTC. As protein: CASSPSGTGLRYQYF. The variable domain in full, completed from reference TRBV7-2 and TRBJ2-4, reads GAGVSQSPSNKVTEKGKDVELRCDPISGHTALYWYRQSLGQGLEFLIYFQGNSAPDKSGLPSDRFSAERTGGSVSTLTIQRTQQEDSAVYLCASSPSGTGLRYQYFGAGTRLSVL.

The rearrangement links TRBV2 to TRBJ1-2; D is uncertain. Germline values: CDR1 SNHLY, CDR2 FYNNEI. With 5 bases removed from V and 3 bases from J, the gap between germline ends came to 4 bases. This CDR3 contains 11 residues. CDR3: CASSPDYGYTF. DNA of the CDR3: TGTGCCAGCAGTCCCGACTATGGCTACACCTTC.

A few counts support this clone. This chain connects TRBV15 to TRBJ2-7; the match to TRBD1 covers 9 bases. With 6 bases clipped from V and 1 base from J, the junction kept 7 bases outside the gene matches. The CDR3 length is 15 residues. Germline CDR1 and CDR2: LNHNV and YYDKDF (reference sequence). For the CDR3, the DNA is TGTGCCACCAGTAAAGGGACAGGGATGTCCTACGAGCAGTACTTC. Its translation: CATSKGTGMSYEQYF.

This clone was seen only a few times. V gene TRBV5-6 combines with J gene TRBJ1-1; TRBD1 aligns across 8 bases. The V gene's germline CDR1 is SGHDT and CDR2 YYEEEE. CDR3 size: 14 residues. Trimming took 2 bases from V and 3 from J; bases not matched to a gene: 3. CDR3 amino acids: CASSFGQGDTEAFF. The CDR3 DNA follows: TGTGCCAGCAGCTTTGGACAGGGAGACACTGAAGCTTTCTTT.

This chain links TRBV7-9 with TRBJ2-7, with D unclear. Germline CDR1 is SEHNR and CDR2 is FQNEAQ (reference sequence). With 5 bases removed from V and 0 bases from J, the gap between germline ends came to 14 bases. The length of the CDR3 is 15 residues. The CDR3 loop is CASSPRQAGSYEQYF. Written as DNA, the CDR3 is TGTGCCAGCAGCCCCCGCCAGGCAGGCTCCTACGAGCAGTACTTC.

This chain uses TRBV5-4 with TRBJ2-1; the match to TRBD2 covers 8 bases. Germline loops: CDR1 SGHNT, CDR2 YYREEE (reference sequence). Unmatched junction bases numbered 7, after V lost 1 base and J lost 7 bases. The CDR3 has 15 residues. CDR3 in DNA: TGTGCCAGCAGCTTGAGCCAACCGGGGGGGAATGAGCAGTTCTTC. This translates into CASSLSQPGGNEQFF. Complete variable domain (other parts from reference TRBV5-4 and TRBJ2-1): ETGVTQSPTHLIKTRGQQVTLRCSSQSGHNTVSWYQQALGQGPQFIFQYYREEENGRGNFPPRFSGLQFPNYSSELNVNALELDDSALYLCASSLSQPGGNEQFFGPGTRLTVL.

This clone was seen a handful of times. This CDR3 reads CASSQDGRAGTEAFF. CDR3 nucleotides: TGCGCCAGCAGCCAAGATGGGAGGGCGGGTACTGAAGCTTTCTTT. The chain combines TRBV4-3 with TRBJ1-1; no definite D call. V was pared by 0 bases and J by 5 bases, with 13 bases between. The CDR3 is 15 amino acids. Germline lookup yields CDR1 LGHNA and CDR2 YSLEER.

The chain has TRBV5-1 and TRBJ2-5; a weak D match, TRBD1 (6 bases). Per the germline V gene, CDR1 is SGHRS and CDR2 is YFSETQ. This CDR3 has 14 residues. V lost 1 base and J lost 2, with 9 bases in between. The CDR3 protein is CASSLQGKQETQYF. The DNA for the CDR3 is TGCGCCAGCAGCTTGCAGGGGAAGCAAGAGACCCAGTACTTC. Supplemented by reference TRBV5-1 and TRBJ2-5, the full variable domain reads KAGVTQTPRYLIKTRGQQVTLSCSPISGHRSVSWYQQTPGQGLQFLFEYFSETQRNKGNFPGRFSGRQFSNSRSEMNVSTLELGDSALYLCASSLQGKQETQYFGPGTRLLVL.

The gene calls are TRBV27 and TRBJ1-5; D not resolved. The CDR3 spans 12 residues. Trimming took 3 bases from V and 6 from J, leaving 6 bases between them. Germline CDR1 and CDR2: MNHEY and SMNVEV (reference sequence). The CDR3 bases are TGTGCCAGCAGTTTTCTCGGTCAGCCCCAGCATTTT. The encoded protein is CASSFLGQPQHF.

The rearrangement uses TRBV5-4 and TRBJ2-2; D ambiguous. Germline values: CDR1 SGHNT, CDR2 YYREEE (reference sequence). Deletions cut 3 bases from V and 5 bases from J, with 2 bases between. This CDR3 is 11 amino acids long. DNA of the CDR3: TGTGCCAGCAGCTCGACCGGGGAGCTGTTTTTT. Its protein product is CASSSTGELFF.

The CDR3 DNA reads as TGTGCCAGCAGCTTACGCGCACGGAATCAGCCCCAGCATTTT. It codes for CASSLRARNQPQHF. This chain joins TRBV7-2 and TRBJ1-5, with D hard to call. The V end was cut by 2 bases, the J end by 4 bases, with 9 bases between. Per germline, CDR1 SGHTA and CDR2 FQGNSA. The CDR3 contains 14 residues.

The chain carries TRBV6-5 and TRBJ2-7, with D tentatively TRBD2 (6 bases). The CDR3 runs to 16 residues. The V gene's germline CDR1 is MNHEY and CDR2 SVGAGI. The V end lost 2 bases, the J end lost 2 bases, and 16 bases lay between the germline ends. In DNA, the CDR3 is TGTGCCAGCAGTTACAGGTCCAGGACGGGAGCCTACGAGCAGTACTTC. It specifies CASSYRSRTGAYEQYF.

The chain employs TRBV7-8 and TRBJ1-6, with TRBD1 matching 7 bases. The length of the CDR3 is 17 residues. The germline CDR1 and CDR2 sequences are SGHVS and FQNEAQ. V was pared by 6 bases and J by 8 bases, with 16 bases of the junction left unmatched. The CDR3 nucleotides are TGTGCCAGCAGGGACCTCAGGGGGGAGACTATTGATTCACCCCTCCACTTT. Its translation is CASRDLRGETIDSPLHF.

The chain uses TRBV27 and TRBJ1-1; D gene ambiguous. This CDR3 has 13 residues. V lost 7 bases and J 0 bases, leaving 9 bases between the germline ends. Looked up from germline, CDR1 is MNHEY and CDR2 is SMNVEV (reference sequence). CDR3 DNA sequence: TGTGCCAGCACCAGCGGAATGAACACTGAAGCTTTCTTT. Residues: CASTSGMNTEAFF.

The chain is built from TRBV6-5 and TRBJ2-7, with D perhaps TRBD2 (7 bases). V lost 2 bases and J 1 base, leaving 12 bases between the germline ends. This CDR3 is 15 amino acids long. Germline lookup yields CDR1 MNHEY and CDR2 SVGAGI. CDR3 nucleotides: TGTGCCAGCAGTTACGCGGGGGCGAGGTCCTACGAGCAGTACTTC. Translation gives CASSYAGARSYEQYF.

This clone was observed a handful of times. V and J are TRBV6-1 and TRBJ2-5; TRBD2 matches at 8 bases. The germline CDR1 and CDR2 sequences are MNHNS and SASEGT. V trimming: 10 bases; J trimming: 5 bases; junction bases outside the gene matches: 15. The CDR3 consists of 15 residues. This chain's CDR3 is CATEYTRAGGETQYF. For the CDR3, the DNA is TGTGCCACCGAATACACCAGGGCGGGAGGTGAGACCCAGTACTTC.

The CDR3 sequence is CASSLNSGMEGYGYTF. DNA for the CDR3: TGTGCCAGCAGCTTAAACTCAGGGATGGAGGGCTATGGCTACACCTTC. The chain is built from TRBV5-8 and TRBJ1-2, with a possible D match to TRBD1 (5 bases). Germline V gene sequence: CDR1 SGHTS, CDR2 YDEGEE. The CDR3 length is 16 residues. V lost 2 bases to trimming and J lost 4 bases, with 18 bases between them.

The chain joins TRBV28 to TRBJ1-2; TRBD1 matches at 7 bases. CDR1 MDHEN and CDR2 SYDVKM come from the germline V gene. The CDR3 has 15 residues. The V gene end was trimmed by 5 bases and the J gene end by 2 bases; junction bases not matched to a gene: 8. The CDR3 here is CASSTVDRANYGYTF. CDR3 in DNA: TGTGCCAGCAGTACCGTAGACAGGGCGAACTATGGCTACACCTTC.

The V call is TRBV13, the J call TRBJ2-5; no reliable D call. Trimming stripped 5 bases from V and 4 bases from J, with 14 bases between. Germline CDR1 PRHDT, CDR2 FYEKMQ (reference sequence). CDR3 length equals 14 residues. CDR3: CASSPPTIGETQYF. In nucleotides, the CDR3 is TGTGCCAGCAGCCCACCGACAATAGGAGAGACCCAGTACTTC.

V and J are TRBV7-2 and TRBJ1-6; a possible D gene is TRBD1 (6 bases). The CDR3 sequence is 16 residues long. Germline assignment: CDR1 SGHTA and CDR2 FQGNSA. The ends were cut back, 5 bases at V and 9 bases at J, with 20 bases in the middle. The CDR3 region has the DNA TGTGCCAGCAGCCGCGAGTGGGGGGGGCGGTCTTCACCCCTCCACTTT. Its translation is CASSREWGGRSSPLHF.

This chain joins TRBV28 and TRBJ1-2; D is unclear. V lost 5 bases to trimming and J lost 5 bases, with 9 bases between them. This CDR3 is 12 amino acids long. Germline V gene sequence: CDR1 MDHEN, CDR2 SYDVKM. CDR3 in amino acids: CASSQKRYGYTF. The CDR3 DNA reads as TGTGCCAGCAGTCAAAAGAGGTATGGCTACACCTTC.

The chain is built from TRBV5-4 and TRBJ2-1; D is perhaps TRBD1 (6 bases). CDR3 length: 16 residues. Germline V gene lookup returns CDR1 SGHNT and CDR2 YYREEE (reference sequence). V lost 1 base and J 8 bases, leaving 19 bases between the germline ends. As DNA, the CDR3 is TGTGCCAGCAGCTTGCCGGGACATGGGAGATTCGATGAGCAGTTCTTC. This gives the protein CASSLPGHGRFDEQFF.

The CDR3 reads CASSRTHGGEETQYF. The CDR3 bases are TGTGCCAGCAGCCGGACTCACGGAGGAGAAGAGACCCAGTACTTC. The rearrangement uses TRBV7-9 and TRBJ2-5; the D gene is possibly TRBD2 (5 bases). Between the trimmed V and J ends, which lost 5 bases and 3 bases, there was a span of 16 bases. From germline, CDR1 is SEHNR and CDR2 FQNEAQ (reference sequence). The CDR3 contains 15 residues.

The chain carries TRBV7-9 and TRBJ2-7, with a tentative D call TRBD2 (5 bases). This CDR3 is built from 14 residues. Germline V gives CDR1 SEHNR, CDR2 FQNEAQ (reference sequence). The V end was cut by 4 bases, the J end by 1 base, with 11 bases between. Here the CDR3 reads CASSSGMRSYEQYF. CDR3 nucleotides: TGTGCCAGCAGCTCGGGAATGAGATCCTACGAGCAGTACTTC. Using reference TRBV7-9 and TRBJ2-7 for the parts outside the CDR3, the full variable domain is DTGVSQNPRHKITKRGQNVTFRCDPISEHNRLYWYRQTLGQGPEFLTYFQNEAQLEKSRLLSDRFSAERPKGSFSTLEIQRTEQGDSAMYLCASSSGMRSYEQYFGPGTRLTVT.

This clone was counted only a few times. The V gene is TRBV30, the J gene TRBJ1-2; D call uncertain. This CDR3 region has 12 residues. Germline-derived CDR1 and CDR2 are GTSNPN and SVGIG (reference sequence). With 2 bases removed from V and 6 bases from J, the gap between germline ends came to 10 bases. The CDR3 nucleotides are TGTGCCTGGAGTCCTTCCCGGGATGGCTACACCTTC. This encodes CAWSPSRDGYTF.

The chain joins TRBV5-1 to TRBJ1-1; 7 bases align to TRBD1. Germline trimming cut 3 bases from V and 3 bases from J; bases unmatched to any gene: 5. Germline-derived CDR1 and CDR2 are SGHRS and YFSETQ. The CDR3 has 14 residues. The chain's CDR3 is CASSSSQGYTEAFF. DNA for the CDR3: TGCGCCAGCAGCTCGTCACAGGGGTACACTGAAGCTTTCTTT.

The rearrangement joins TRBV5-4 to TRBJ1-1; 8 bases match TRBD1. The CDR3 is made up of 15 amino acids. Germline trimming cut 0 bases from V and 5 bases from J; bases unmatched to any gene: 6. The germline V gene has CDR1 SGHNT and CDR2 YYREEE (reference sequence). CDR3 in DNA: TGTGCCAGCAGCTTGGCCTCCAGGGGGCGGACTGAAGCTTTCTTT. This codes for CASSLASRGRTEAFF.

This clone was detected only a few times. The DNA of the CDR3 is TGTGCCAGCAGCGTAGGTAGGGGCAATGAAAAACTGTTTTTT. Residues: CASSVGRGNEKLFF. This rearrangement joins TRBV9 to TRBJ1-4; a weak D match, TRBD1 (5 bases). Trimming removed 0 bases at V and 5 bases at J, with 8 bases between. Germline CDR1 SGDLS, CDR2 YYNGEE. The CDR3 consists of 14 residues.

CDR3 sequence (DNA): TGTGCCGCCACAGGGGGCAGAGGCACTGAAGCTTTCTTT. This codes for CAATGGRGTEAFF. The rearrangement uses TRBV15 and TRBJ1-1; the match to TRBD1 covers 9 bases. With 11 bases clipped from V and 4 bases from J, the junction kept 8 bases outside the gene matches. Germline lookup yields CDR1 LNHNV and CDR2 YYDKDF (reference sequence). This CDR3 is 13 amino acids long.